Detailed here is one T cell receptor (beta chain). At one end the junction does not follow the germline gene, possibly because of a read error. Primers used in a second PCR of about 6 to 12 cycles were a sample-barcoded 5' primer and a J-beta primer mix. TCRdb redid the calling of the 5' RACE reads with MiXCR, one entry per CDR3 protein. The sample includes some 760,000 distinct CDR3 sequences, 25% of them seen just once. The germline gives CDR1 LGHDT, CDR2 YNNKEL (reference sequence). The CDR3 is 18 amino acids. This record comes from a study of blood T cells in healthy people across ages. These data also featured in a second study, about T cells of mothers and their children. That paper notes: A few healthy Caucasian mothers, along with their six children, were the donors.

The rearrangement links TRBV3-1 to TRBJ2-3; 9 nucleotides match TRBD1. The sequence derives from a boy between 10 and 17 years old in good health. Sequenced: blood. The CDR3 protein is CASSQVLRRDRDTDTRYF. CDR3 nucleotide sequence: TGTGCCAGCAGCCAAGTTTTGAGGCGGGACAGGGACACAGATACGCGGTATTTT.